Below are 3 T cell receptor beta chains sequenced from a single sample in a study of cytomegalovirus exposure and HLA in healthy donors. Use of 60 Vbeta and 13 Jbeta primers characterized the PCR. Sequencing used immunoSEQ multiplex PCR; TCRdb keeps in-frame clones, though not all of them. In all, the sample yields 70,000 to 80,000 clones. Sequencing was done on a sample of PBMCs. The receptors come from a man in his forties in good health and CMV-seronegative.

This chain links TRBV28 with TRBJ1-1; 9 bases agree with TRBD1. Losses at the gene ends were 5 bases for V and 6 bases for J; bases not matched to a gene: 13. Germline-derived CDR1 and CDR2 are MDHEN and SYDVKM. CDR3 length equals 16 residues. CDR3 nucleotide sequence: TGTGCCAGCAGTGTGACAGGGGGTCGGGTGAGCGCTGAAGCTTTCTTT. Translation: CASSVTGGRVSAEAFF.

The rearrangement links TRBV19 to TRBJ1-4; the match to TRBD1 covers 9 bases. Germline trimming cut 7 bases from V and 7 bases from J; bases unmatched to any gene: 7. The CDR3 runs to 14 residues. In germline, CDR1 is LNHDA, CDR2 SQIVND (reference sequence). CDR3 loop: CASTEQGASEKLFF. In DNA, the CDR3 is TGTGCCAGTACCGAACAGGGGGCGAGTGAAAAACTGTTTTTT.

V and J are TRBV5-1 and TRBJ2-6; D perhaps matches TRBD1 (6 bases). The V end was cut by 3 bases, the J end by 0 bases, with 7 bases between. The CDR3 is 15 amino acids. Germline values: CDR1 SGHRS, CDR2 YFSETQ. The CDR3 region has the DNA TGCGCCAGCAGCTCGGACAGCTCTGGGGCCAACGTCCTGACTTTC. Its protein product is CASSSDSSGANVLTF.